One TCR beta chain is described in this entry. Its antigen remains unidentified. Primers for the PCR totalled 60 Vbeta and 13 Jbeta. Methods used by the authors: About 10 million shared chains were among the 65 million to 85 million unique TCR beta chains that a later analysis counted. The assay was immunoSEQ multiplex PCR, and TCRdb's table has in-frame clones only and misses some. V and J calls plus clone size are reproduced from that table; the DNA served to infer D and trimming. The repertoire consists of approximately 91,000 clones, with roughly 60% occurring once and the leading ten covering around 2%. The record originates from a study of cytomegalovirus exposure and HLA in healthy donors. The wider study: Of the donors genotyped, several hundred in all, 80% to 85% fell in the Caucasian-associated ancestry cluster. Study results and limitations: A later analysis, which compared TCR beta chains of equal frequency, found the HLA-associated ones more clonally expanded. The records held CMV serostatus as the only immune exposure information.

There are 14 residues in the CDR3. Germline assignment: CDR1 SNHLY and CDR2 FYNNEI. The V end lost 4 bases, the J end lost 6 bases, and 12 bases lay between the germline ends. The specimen was PBMCs. J is TRBJ2-2 and V is TRBV2, with D possibly TRBD2 on 6 matching bases. The TCR comes from a human donor in good health. The CDR3 sequence is CASSVAGLSGELFF. CDR3 DNA sequence: TGTGCCAGCAGTGTCGCGGGGTTGTCCGGGGAGCTGTTTTTT.